Below are 13 T cell receptor beta chains sequenced from a single sample in a study of T and B cells in COVID-19 patients. TRB rearrangements were amplified by multiplex PCR with BIOMED2 TRB-A/B primers. Each CDR3 protein is one row after TCRdb ran MiXCR on the multiplex PCR reads. Among several thousand distinct CDR3 sequences, over 25% were seen once, and the ten largest hold less than 15%. Blood genomic DNA input for TRB amplification was about 240-550 ng. What was sequenced was blood. Source of these receptors: a human donor with active COVID-19.

By its share, this clonotype is medium-sized. CDR3 nucleotide sequence: TGTGCCAGCAGCTCTACGGCCCAGGTCACCTACAATGAGCAGTTCTTC. Protein product: CASSSTAQVTYNEQFF. This chain uses TRBV5-6 with TRBJ2-1, with D unresolved. V lost 3 bases to trimming and J lost 2 bases, with 15 bases between them. CDR1 and CDR2 (germline): SGHDT, YYEEEE. This CDR3 spans 16 amino acids.

Concerning this clonotype itself: It may be a read error: a sequence one base away is much more abundant. The genes are TRBV6-5 and TRBJ1-1; the D is unclear. This CDR3 has 11 amino acids. The germline gives CDR1 MNHEY, CDR2 SVGAGI. V was cut by 10 bases and J by 1 base, with 7 bases left in between. The CDR3 loop is CAIQTNTEAFF. In DNA, the CDR3 is TGTGCCATCCAGACGAACACTGAAGCTTTCTTT.

This clonotype was detected only a few times. This sequence joins TRBV6-4 and TRBJ1-1; D not resolved. The CDR3 consists of 13 residues. Deletions cut 6 bases from V and 0 bases from J, with 8 bases between. Germline CDR1 is MRHNA and CDR2 is SNTAGT. The CDR3 protein is CASSVEMNTEAFF. The CDR3 nucleotides are TGTGCCAGCAGCGTCGAGATGAACACTGAAGCTTTCTTT.

The chain couples TRBV9 to TRBJ1-6; no clear D gene. Trimming shortened V by 2 bases and J by 7 bases, and 16 bases separated the two germline ends. The CDR3 is 16 residues long. Germline-derived CDR1 and CDR2 are SGDLS and YYNGEE. The chain's CDR3 is CASSVDGLIMNSPLHF. The CDR3 nucleotides are TGTGCCAGCAGCGTTGACGGGCTTATCATGAATTCACCCCTCCACTTT.

This clonotype was seen more than once but under ten times. This chain joins TRBV5-1 and TRBJ2-1; no definite D call. Germline V lookup: CDR1 SGHRS, CDR2 YFSETQ. The CDR3 sequence is 14 residues long. The ends were cut back, 6 bases at V and 0 bases at J, with 10 bases in the middle. The CDR3 loop is CASKAQSSYNEQFF. CDR3 sequence (DNA): TGCGCCAGCAAAGCACAGTCCTCCTACAATGAGCAGTTCTTC.

About this clonotype: At one end the junction does not follow the germline gene, possibly because of a read error. This chain links TRBV18 with TRBJ2-5, with D perhaps matching TRBD1 or TRBD2 (5 bases each). Germline CDR1 KGHSH, CDR2 LQKENI. The length of the CDR3 is 15 residues. CDR3 loop: CDSGTGRKTQETQYF. In nucleotides, the CDR3 is TGTGACAGCGGAACGGGACGGAAAACCCAAGAGACCCAGTACTTC. Full variable domain (remainder filled in from reference TRBV18 and TRBJ2-5): NAGVMQNPRHLVRRRGQEARLRCSPMKGHSHVYWYRQLPEEGLKFMVYLQKENIIDESGMPKERFSAEFPKEGPSILRIQQVVRGDSAAYFCDSGTGRKTQETQYFGPGTRLLVL.

This clonotype was detected only once. The chain has TRBV6-5 and TRBJ2-1; 16 positions agree with TRBD2. This CDR3 has 18 residues. The J segment lost 1 base and the V segment lost 2 bases, leaving 2 bases of the junction unmatched. Germline V lookup: CDR1 MNHEY, CDR2 SVGAGI. In DNA, the CDR3 is TGTGCCAGCAGTTACGGGACTAGCGGGGGGGCGTCCTACAATGAGCAGTTCTTC. It specifies CASSYGTSGGASYNEQFF.

This clonotype is classed as medium-sized. The rearrangement uses TRBV18 and TRBJ1-4; D is undetermined. Germline lookup yields CDR1 KGHSH and CDR2 LQKENI. This CDR3 contains 14 residues. The V end lost 2 bases, the J end lost 3 bases, and 7 bases lay between the germline ends. The CDR3 DNA follows: TGTGCCAGCTCACCAGGAGCCTCTAATGAAAAACTGTTTTTT. It codes for CASSPGASNEKLFF. Variable domain in full (rest from reference TRBV18 and TRBJ1-4): NAGVMQNPRHLVRRRGQEARLRCSPMKGHSHVYWYRQLPEEGLKFMVYLQKENIIDESGMPKERFSAEFPKEGPSILRIQQVVRGDSAAYFCASSPGASNEKLFFGSGTQLSVL.

This chain links TRBV12-3 or TRBV12-4 with TRBJ1-5; 9 bases agree with TRBD1. The V gene end was trimmed by 6 bases and the J gene end by 1 base; junction bases not matched to a gene: 13. There are 18 residues in the CDR3. CDR3 coding DNA: TGTGCCAGCAGCGACCCGGGACAGGGAAGGGGCAGCAATCAGCCCCAGCATTTT. Translated: CASSDPGQGRGSNQPQHF.

In its sample, this clonotype ranks as medium-sized. Written as DNA, the CDR3 is TGTGCCAGTAGTATACCTGGAAACACCATATATTTT. This codes for CASSIPGNTIYF. The chain is built from TRBV19 and TRBJ1-3; D gene ambiguous. V gave up 2 bases and J gave up 2 bases, with 1 base separating them. This CDR3 is 12 amino acids long. The germline V gene has CDR1 LNHDA and CDR2 SQIVND (reference sequence).

This chain uses TRBV30 with TRBJ1-5, with 9 bases that match TRBD1. Germline V gene sequence: CDR1 GTSNPN, CDR2 SVGIG (reference sequence). The CDR3 totals 16 residues. The V and J ends lost 4 bases and 5 bases, in that order; junction bases with no gene match: 12. CDR3 coding DNA: TGTGCCTGGAATTTACCCGGACAGGGGCTAGATCAGCCCCAGCATTTT. This codes for CAWNLPGQGLDQPQHF.

The chain recombines TRBV11-2 with TRBJ1-2, with TRBD1 matching over 9 bases. The junction had 7 bases not matched to a gene; V was cut back by 4 bases and J by 1 base. The CDR3 has 16 residues. Germline-derived CDR1 and CDR2 are SGHAT and FQNNGV. CDR3 amino acids: CASSSAQTGGNYGYTF. CDR3 nucleotide sequence: TGTGCCAGCAGCTCAGCCCAGACAGGGGGTAACTATGGCTACACCTTC.

This clonotype was seen only a few times. This chain uses TRBV10-3 with TRBJ1-6, with D tentatively TRBD1 (6 bases). The germline V gene encodes CDR1 ENHRY and CDR2 SYGVKD. Trimming removed 7 bases at V and 7 bases at J, with 14 bases between. This CDR3 is 14 amino acids long. The chain's CDR3 is CAIMGGGLNSPLHF. The DNA of the CDR3 is TGTGCCATCATGGGAGGGGGTTTAAATTCACCCCTCCACTTT.